In its sample, the clone carrying this TCR beta chain was seen many times. Together with thyroid ultrasound, orbital computed tomography, serum thyroxine and TRAb, clinical symptoms were used for diagnoses. The sample belongs to a study of T cells in Graves' hyperthyroidism and ophthalmopathy. The source material, RNA transcripts, was used to amplify TCR beta CDR3 regions. RT-PCR in the first round (using the HTBI primer set) targeted the TCR CDR3. MiXCR, applied by TCRdb to the multiplex PCR reads, yields one record per CDR3 protein. Here the sample spans 500,000 to 650,000 distinct CDR3 sequences, around 50% being singletons. The source material was peripheral blood or thyroid tissue (not recorded which). The sequence was collected from an adult woman with Graves' disease, either hyperthyroidism or ophthalmopathy (not recorded which).

The CDR3 sequence is CASSLGPGGNTEAFF. Written as DNA, the CDR3 is TGCGCCAGCAGCTTGGGGCCGGGGGGGAACACTGAAGCTTTCTTT. The chain has TRBV5-1 and TRBJ1-1, with D possibly matching TRBD1 (5 bases). Germline CDR1 SGHRS, CDR2 YFSETQ. The CDR3 consists of 15 residues. The V and J ends lost 0 bases and 1 base respectively, with 10 bases between them.